Each of the 5 T cell receptor beta chains below was sequenced from the same sample in a study of blood T cell repertoires in COVID-19. The repertoire was sequenced with immunoSEQ multiplex PCR; TCRdb's copy has only in-frame clones and lacks some. The repertoire holds about 150,000 clones, with about 82% as singletons. Sequenced material: peripheral blood. These receptors came from a man aged 45 to 65 with active or convalescent COVID-19.

The V call is TRBV6-2 or TRBV6-3, the J call TRBJ2-1, with no clear D. CDR3 length: 13 residues. Germline V gene sequence: CDR1 MNHEY, CDR2 SVGEGT. Trimming pared 2 bases from V and 6 bases from J, leaving 8 bases between. As DNA, the CDR3 is TGTGCCAGCAGTTACGAGGTTGGCAATGAGCAGTTCTTC. Translating it yields CASSYEVGNEQFF.

The rearrangement joins TRBV24-1 to TRBJ1-2; D gene ambiguous. The CDR3 spans 17 residues. The V gene lost 4 bases and the J gene lost 8 bases, with 25 bases spanning the gap. The germline gives CDR1 KGHDR, CDR2 SFDVKD. CDR3 residues: CATSDQDTLAPREGYTF. In DNA, the CDR3 is TGTGCCACCAGTGACCAAGACACCCTGGCCCCACGGGAAGGCTACACCTTC.

The chain joins TRBV11-1 to TRBJ2-7; D uncertain. The CDR3 runs 14 residues. Germline assignment: CDR1 SGHAT and CDR2 FQDESV (reference sequence). V was clipped by 3 bases and J by 2 bases, with 11 bases between them. In DNA, the CDR3 is TGTGCCAGCAGCTTCAGGCTATCCGCCTACGAGCAGTACTTC. Protein sequence: CASSFRLSAYEQYF. Using reference TRBV11-1 and TRBJ2-7 for the parts outside the CDR3, the full variable domain is EAEVAQSPRYKITEKSQAVAFWCDPISGHATLYWYRQILGQGPELLVQFQDESVVDDSQLPKDRFSAERLKGVDSTLKIQPAELGDSAMYLCASSFRLSAYEQYFGPGTRLTVT.

This clone has a single count. The chain carries TRBV5-8 and TRBJ1-5, with D tentatively TRBD1 (5 bases). Trimming took off 0 bases at V and 5 bases at J, with 18 bases between the two ends. This CDR3 comprises 17 residues. Looked up from germline, CDR1 is SGHTS and CDR2 is YDEGEE. The chain's CDR3 is CASSLAAAGRADQPQHF. CDR3 DNA: TGTGCCAGCAGCTTGGCCGCCGCCGGCAGGGCGGATCAGCCCCAGCATTTT.

The gene calls are TRBV6-1 and TRBJ1-5; D is perhaps TRBD1 (6 bases). The germline V gene has CDR1 MNHNS and CDR2 SASEGT. V was clipped by 4 bases and J by 0 bases, with 13 bases between them. The CDR3 extends over 16 amino acids. The CDR3, as DNA: TGTGCCAGCAGTGGTCATTACAGGGCTAGCAATCAGCCCCAGCATTTT. It translates to CASSGHYRASNQPQHF.